This TCR beta chain was obtained from a study of blood T cell repertoires in COVID-19. Whole-study context: The United States, Italy and Spain supplied acute and convalescent COVID-19 samples.

About this clone: The same CDR3 also results from other DNA sequences found in this sample.

Libraries were prepared by immunoSEQ multiplex PCR; TCRdb keeps only in-frame clonotypes and omits some of them. The sample has almost 95,000 clones; about four fifths are singletons. This CDR3 spans 14 amino acids. The germline CDR1 and CDR2 sequences are SEHNR and FQNEAQ (reference sequence). The V end lost 1 base, the J end lost 9 bases, and 10 bases lay between the germline ends. The sample comprised peripheral blood. This clonotype was sampled from a man aged 55-75 years with acute or convalescent COVID-19. V is TRBV7-9 and J is TRBJ1-6; tentatively, D is TRBD1 (5 bases). The CDR3 bases are TGTGCCAGCAGCTTAGGGCAGGGAGGTTCACCCCTCCACTTT. As protein: CASSLGQGGSPLHF.